This T cell receptor beta chain was identified in a study of control samples from healthy donors and cancer patients. CDR3 length: 16 amino acids. Germline assignment: CDR1 MNHNY and CDR2 SVGAGI (reference sequence). Germline trimming cut 0 bases from V and 4 bases from J; bases unmatched to any gene: 1. Repertoires were generated with immunoSEQ multiplex PCR, while TCRdb's copy carries only in-frame clones and drops some. The sample has 88,000 or so clones, around 94% seen once. The clonotype was recovered from a woman aged 18 to 35 in good health. This chain uses TRBV6-6 with TRBJ2-3; TRBD2 matches at 13 bases. Source material: blood. The DNA of the CDR3 is TGTGCCAGCAGTTACTCAGGGACTAGCGGGGCAGATACGCAGTATTTT. Protein sequence: CASSYSGTSGADTQYF.